The 29 T cell receptor beta chains in this list originate from one sample, sequenced in a study of blood T cell repertoires in COVID-19. Sequencing was performed with immunoSEQ multiplex PCR; in TCRdb, only in-frame clones are kept and a portion is missing. There are about 86,000 clones in the sample; 85% to 90% occur only once, and less than 1.5% lies in the top ten. Material: PBMCs or T cells enriched from blood (not recorded which). The receptors stem from a woman in her forties or fifties with acute COVID-19.

The rearrangement uses TRBV5-6 and TRBJ2-7, with D tentatively TRBD1 (5 bases). With 0 bases removed from V and 4 bases from J, the gap between germline ends came to 8 bases. The germline V gene encodes CDR1 SGHDT and CDR2 YYEEEE. The CDR3 runs 13 residues. The CDR3 here is CASSLGQKYEQYF. The DNA for the CDR3 is TGTGCCAGCAGCTTGGGACAGAAATACGAGCAGTACTTC.

In DNA, the CDR3 is TGTGCCAGCAGCCCAATAGCGGGAGGGCCCACCGGGGAGCTGTTTTTT. Amino acid sequence: CASSPIAGGPTGELFF. The chain couples TRBV3-1 (or the pseudogene TRBV3-2) to TRBJ2-2, with 11 bases that match TRBD2. The V gene end was trimmed by 4 bases and the J gene end by 4 bases; junction bases not matched to a gene: 5. Germline CDR1 is LGHDT and CDR2 is YNNKEL (reference sequence). This CDR3 spans 16 amino acids.

The rearrangement joins TRBV30 to TRBJ2-7, with 9 bases that match TRBD2. This CDR3 spans 15 amino acids. V shed 8 bases and J 3 bases; nucleotides not matched to a gene: 14. Germline V lookup: CDR1 GTSNPN, CDR2 SVGIG (reference sequence). CDR3 loop: CAGRSSGRNNYEQYF. CDR3 sequence (DNA): TGTGCCGGACGATCAAGCGGGAGGAACAACTACGAGCAGTACTTC.

The sample holds one count of this clone. The chain has TRBV10-3 and TRBJ2-2, with TRBD2 matching 7 bases. With V trimmed by 10 bases and J by 5 bases, 7 bases remained unmatched. Germline CDR1 is ENHRY and CDR2 is SYGVKD. CDR3 length equals 13 residues. In DNA, the CDR3 is TGTGCCAGTGTGGGACTATTAACCGGGGAGCTGTTTTTT. It codes for CASVGLLTGELFF.

The CDR3 bases are TGTGCCAGCAGTTACAGACTAGCGGGGTACACAGATACGCAGTATTTT. Encoded protein: CASSYRLAGYTDTQYF. The V and J genes are TRBV6-2 or TRBV6-3 and TRBJ2-3, with 11 bases fitting TRBD2. V lost 2 bases, J lost 2 bases, and 3 bases stayed unmatched. The CDR3 extends over 16 amino acids. CDR1 is MNHEY and CDR2 is SVGEGT in the germline V gene.

CDR3 coding DNA: TGTGCCAGCAGTGAGGGGCTCGACAATCAGCCCCAGCATTTT. Translating gives CASSEGLDNQPQHF. The chain uses TRBV6-1 and TRBJ1-5, with a possible D match to TRBD1 (5 bases). This CDR3 comprises 14 residues. Trimming took 3 bases from V and 3 from J, leaving 9 bases between them. Germline V CDR1 and CDR2: MNHNS, SASEGT.

This clone has a handful of counts. The rearrangement joins TRBV3-1 (or the pseudogene TRBV3-2) to TRBJ1-1, with 8 bases that match TRBD1. CDR3 length: 14 amino acids. V lost 6 bases to trimming and J lost 0 bases; unmatched junction nucleotides: 3. In germline, CDR1 is LGHDT, CDR2 YNNKEL (reference sequence). CDR3 nucleotide sequence: TGTGCCAGCAGGTCGGACAGGGTGAACACTGAAGCTTTCTTT. Protein sequence: CASRSDRVNTEAFF.

V and J are TRBV27 and TRBJ1-5; D perhaps matches TRBD1 (5 bases). This CDR3 comprises 16 residues. CDR1 MNHEY and CDR2 SMNVEV come from the germline V gene (reference sequence). V dropped 0 bases and J dropped 3 bases, with 12 bases sitting between them. CDR3 amino acids: CASSLSGRVNNQPQHF. The CDR3 bases are TGTGCCAGCAGTTTATCTGGCAGGGTGAACAATCAGCCCCAGCATTTT.

The genes are TRBV7-2 and TRBJ2-7; D might be TRBD1 (8 bases). The CDR3 extends over 14 amino acids. Per the germline V gene, CDR1 is SGHTA and CDR2 is FQGNSA. V lost 1 base and J 6 bases, leaving 13 bases between the germline ends. CDR3: CASSLDNRGGEQYF. Written as DNA, the CDR3 is TGTGCCAGCAGCTTAGATAACAGGGGGGGCGAGCAGTACTTC.

The chain recombines TRBV4-2 with TRBJ1-2; 7 bases map to TRBD1. J lost 2 bases, V lost 2 bases, and 2 bases had no gene match. The germline gives CDR1 LGHNA, CDR2 YNFKEQ. The CDR3 runs 14 residues. CDR3 sequence: CASSQTGDNYGYTF. The CDR3 DNA follows: TGTGCCAGCAGCCAAACAGGGGACAACTATGGCTACACCTTC.

This clone was recorded once. This sequence joins TRBV5-1 and TRBJ2-5, with TRBD2 matching 9 bases. The germline V gene encodes CDR1 SGHRS and CDR2 YFSETQ. V shed 0 bases and J 3 bases; nucleotides not matched to a gene: 3. CDR3 length: 15 amino acids. The DNA of the CDR3 is TGCGCCAGCAGCTTGGGGACTAGCGAAGAAGAGACCCAGTACTTC. Protein sequence: CASSLGTSEEETQYF.

This clone appeared a few times. The chain joins TRBV7-2 to TRBJ2-3; perhaps TRBD2 as D (5 bases). CDR1 is SGHTA and CDR2 is FQGNSA in the germline V gene. V was shortened by 2 bases and J by 2 bases, with 11 bases between the two germline ends. The CDR3 is 15 amino acids. CDR3 protein: CASSLRTPFTDTQYF. CDR3 bases: TGTGCCAGCAGCTTAAGGACTCCCTTCACAGATACGCAGTATTTT. The whole variable domain, remainder taken from reference TRBV7-2 and TRBJ2-3, is GAGVSQSPSNKVTEKGKDVELRCDPISGHTALYWYRQSLGQGLEFLIYFQGNSAPDKSGLPSDRFSAERTGGSVSTLTIQRTQQEDSAVYLCASSLRTPFTDTQYFGPGTRLTVL.

The chain links TRBV10-1 to TRBJ2-2; 8 bases are shared with TRBD1. V gave up 3 bases and J gave up 3 bases; unmatched junction bases: 6. Germline V gene sequence: CDR1 WNHNN, CDR2 SYGVQD (reference sequence). This CDR3 is 16 amino acids long. CDR3 nucleotide sequence: TGCGCCAGCAGTGACTCAGGGGGCCCGGACACCGGGGAGCTGTTTTTT. Translating gives CASSDSGGPDTGELFF.

The chain carries TRBV10-3 and TRBJ1-1, with 10 bases identical to TRBD1. The CDR3 contains 13 residues. The germline V gene encodes CDR1 ENHRY and CDR2 SYGVKD. The V and J ends lost 8 bases and 5 bases, in that order; junction bases with no gene match: 5. The CDR3 DNA is TGTGCCATCGGGGGGACAGGGGTTACTGAAGCTTTCTTT. Its protein product is CAIGGTGVTEAFF.

This clone was counted between two and nine times. V and J are TRBV6-5 and TRBJ2-5; D is possibly TRBD1 (5 bases). Germline V lookup: CDR1 MNHEY, CDR2 SVGAGI. CDR3 length: 14 amino acids. V was trimmed by 7 bases and J by 1 base, leaving 13 bases between them. The CDR3 is CASNTRGGQETQYF. CDR3 nucleotides: TGTGCCAGCAATACAAGGGGCGGCCAAGAGACCCAGTACTTC.

V is TRBV6-5 and J is TRBJ1-2, with 7 bases lining up with TRBD1. The CDR3 runs to 15 residues. V gave up 3 bases and J gave up 4 bases; unmatched junction bases: 8. Germline CDR1 MNHEY, CDR2 SVGAGI. The CDR3 DNA is TGTGCCAGCAGTTATGGGGGACAGACCACCTATGGCTACACCTTC. Translation: CASSYGGQTTYGYTF.

The rearrangement uses TRBV7-9 and TRBJ2-5, with D possibly matching TRBD1 (7 bases). V lost 6 bases to trimming and J lost 7 bases, with 21 bases between them. Germline loops: CDR1 SEHNR, CDR2 FQNEAQ (reference sequence). The CDR3 contains 15 residues. The CDR3 is CASRGTAGHEMTQYF. DNA of the CDR3: TGTGCCAGCAGGGGGACAGCGGGTCATGAAATGACCCAGTACTTC. The variable domain in full, with the rest retrieved from reference TRBV7-9 and TRBJ2-5, is DTGVSQNPRHKITKRGQNVTFRCDPISEHNRLYWYRQTLGQGPEFLTYFQNEAQLEKSRLLSDRFSAERPKGSFSTLEIQRTEQGDSAMYLCASRGTAGHEMTQYFGPGTRLLVL.

The chain is built from TRBV6-5 and TRBJ2-2; weak D call: TRBD1 (6 bases). The V end was cut by 0 bases, the J end by 2 bases, with 10 bases between. Germline CDR1 reads MNHEY; CDR2 reads SVGAGI. This CDR3 region has 16 residues. The CDR3: CASSYSWGPNTGELFF. Written as DNA, the CDR3 is TGTGCCAGCAGTTACTCTTGGGGGCCCAACACCGGGGAGCTGTTTTTT.

The chain links TRBV24-1 to TRBJ2-2, with 9 bases lining up with TRBD2. V was pared by 9 bases and J by 6 bases, with 4 bases of the junction left unmatched. Per germline, CDR1 KGHDR and CDR2 SFDVKD. The CDR3 loop spans 13 amino acids. The CDR3, as DNA: TGTGCCACCTCCGGGACTAGCTCCGGGGAGCTGTTTTTT. Translating it yields CATSGTSSGELFF.

J is TRBJ2-3 and V is TRBV7-2, with D tentatively TRBD2 (6 bases). Per germline, CDR1 SGHTA and CDR2 FQGNSA. The CDR3 is 17 amino acids. V lost 4 bases, J lost 5 bases, and 22 bases lay in between. The CDR3 is CASSSPAGRGDRDTQYF. The CDR3 region has the DNA TGTGCCAGCAGCTCCCCCGCGGGGCGGGGAGACAGAGATACGCAGTATTTT.

This chain connects TRBV5-1 to TRBJ2-2; 11 bases fit TRBD1. V dropped 2 bases and J dropped 3; count of bases not matched to a gene: 9. This CDR3 has 18 residues. CDR1 and CDR2 from the germline V gene are SGHRS and YFSETQ. The CDR3 here is CASSFVRGQGAYTGELFF. CDR3 nucleotides: TGCGCCAGCAGCTTCGTTCGTGGACAGGGGGCTTACACCGGGGAGCTGTTTTTT.

The chain couples TRBV2 to TRBJ2-7, with D possibly TRBD2 on 5 matching bases. The V gene lost 7 bases and the J gene lost 6 bases, with 13 bases spanning the gap. The germline V gene has CDR1 SNHLY and CDR2 FYNNEI. The CDR3 has 12 residues. The chain's CDR3 is CASTRERGEQYF. DNA for the CDR3: TGTGCCAGCACGAGGGAGAGAGGCGAGCAGTACTTC.

The V gene is TRBV2, the J gene TRBJ2-7; 7 nucleotides align to TRBD2. This CDR3 has 12 amino acids. CDR1 and CDR2 (germline): SNHLY, FYNNEI. Trimming cost V 3 bases and J 12 bases; bases outside gene matches: 8. Here the CDR3 reads CASSDGLAALYF. Here the CDR3 DNA reads TGTGCCAGCAGTGATGGGCTAGCGGCCCTGTACTTC.

The J gene is TRBJ2-2, the V gene TRBV19; the D gene is possibly TRBD2 (6 bases). CDR1 LNHDA and CDR2 SQIVND come from the germline V gene (reference sequence). The CDR3 runs to 15 residues. V was trimmed by 3 bases and J by 5 bases, leaving 13 bases between them. CDR3 coding DNA: TGTGCCAGTAGTATGGTCACCCGGGGGACCGGGGAGCTGTTTTTT. Translation gives CASSMVTRGTGELFF.

The V gene is TRBV12-3 or TRBV12-4, the J gene TRBJ2-2; no definite D call. The V end was cut by 7 bases, the J end by 3 bases, with 9 bases between. There are 13 residues in the CDR3. CDR3 nucleotide sequence: TGTGCCAGCACCCTCCGGGACACCGGGGAGCTGTTTTTT. Amino acids: CASTLRDTGELFF.

The genes are TRBV19 and TRBJ2-3, with TRBD2 matching over 10 bases. Losses at the gene ends were 4 bases for V and 3 bases for J; bases not matched to a gene: 4. The CDR3 extends over 15 amino acids. CDR1 LNHDA and CDR2 SQIVND come from the germline V gene (reference sequence). The CDR3 loop reads CASSTIAGGTDTQYF. Here the CDR3 DNA reads TGTGCCAGTAGTACAATAGCGGGGGGAACAGATACGCAGTATTTT.

The chain joins TRBV20-1 to TRBJ1-1, with no clear D. The CDR3 totals 11 residues. Trimming took 3 bases from V and 4 from J, leaving 6 bases between them. The germline V gene has CDR1 DFQATT and CDR2 SNEGSKA (reference sequence). The CDR3 here is CSARSGTEAFF. The CDR3 DNA is TGCAGTGCTAGGAGCGGCACTGAAGCTTTCTTT.

This clone was found once. The chain has TRBV2 and TRBJ2-1, with D possibly matching TRBD2 (6 bases). The CDR3 sequence is 14 residues long. Germline assignment: CDR1 SNHLY and CDR2 FYNNEI. Trimming stripped 6 bases from V and 6 bases from J, with 15 bases between. The CDR3 region is CASRLGLSLNEQFF. CDR3 in DNA: TGTGCCAGCAGGCTTGGACTATCGCTCAATGAGCAGTTCTTC.

The chain employs TRBV11-3 and TRBJ2-1; D is undetermined. Germline V CDR1 and CDR2: SGHNT, YENEEA. Trimming took 0 bases from V and 2 from J, leaving 11 bases between them. This CDR3 is built from 16 residues. CDR3: CASSLDPPYTYNEQFF. In DNA, the CDR3 is TGTGCCAGCAGCTTAGATCCTCCGTACACCTACAATGAGCAGTTCTTC.